The sequence of this T cell receptor beta chain was determined in a study of CD8+ T cells in alopecia areata. Per germline, CDR1 FNHDT and CDR2 SITEND (reference sequence). This CDR3 comprises 14 residues. J gave up 0 bases and V 5 bases, and 4 bases lay outside the gene matches. As to this clone: The gene names here belong to mouse. The read is 4 residues too short to cover the CDR3 end, so that end is filled in from the germline J gene. Other DNA sequences within the sample encode an identical CDR3.

Markers used for sorting pooled cutaneous lymph node cells were CD4, CD8alpha, NKG2D, NKG2ACE and others. RNA extraction and reverse transcription yielded cDNA as sequencing template. The repertoire was sequenced with immunoSEQ multiplex PCR; TCRdb's copy has only in-frame clones and lacks some. The sample yields under 350,000 clones, without any singletons. The chain recombines TRBV19 with TRBJ1-1, with TRBD1 matching over 7 bases. The sample taken for sequencing was CD4+ T cells sorted from a lymph node. The clonotype was recovered from a C3H/HeJ mouse with alopecia areata. Mouse MHC haplotype: H2-k. CDR3: CASRRTGANTEVFF. CDR3 bases read: TGTGCCAGCAGAAGGACAGGTGCAAACACA. The whole variable domain, filled in from reference TRBV19 and TRBJ1-1, reads GGIITQTPKFLIGQEGQKLTLKCQQNFNHDTMYWYRQDSGKGLRLIYYSITENDLQKGDLSEGYDASREKKSSFSLTVTSAQKNEMAVFLCASRRTGANTEVFFGKGTRLTVV.